The entry that follows covers one T cell receptor (beta chain) sequence. These data are taken from a study of blood T cell repertoires in COVID-19. Study-level information: Whether acute or convalescent, the COVID-19 samples came from the United States, Italy and Spain.

This CDR3 region has 13 residues. Per the germline V gene, CDR1 is SGDLS and CDR2 is YYNGEE. The V gene lost 2 bases and the J gene lost 6 bases, with 8 bases spanning the gap. The authors' processing: Nucleated cell counts were estimated from reference gene primer amplification. Sequenced by immunoSEQ multiplex PCR; TCRdb stores in-frame clones only, minus some. That table supplies the V and J calls and clone size; D and trimming were determined from the DNA. The sample contains 130,000 or so clones, around 84% of which appear only once. The genes are TRBV9 and TRBJ2-2; D gene uncertain. Sequences were obtained from peripheral blood. This TCR came from a woman aged 55 to 70 with acute or convalescent COVID-19. CDR3 in amino acids: CASSVGSPGELFF. CDR3 nucleotide sequence: TGTGCCAGCAGCGTTGGCTCCCCCGGGGAGCTGTTTTTT.